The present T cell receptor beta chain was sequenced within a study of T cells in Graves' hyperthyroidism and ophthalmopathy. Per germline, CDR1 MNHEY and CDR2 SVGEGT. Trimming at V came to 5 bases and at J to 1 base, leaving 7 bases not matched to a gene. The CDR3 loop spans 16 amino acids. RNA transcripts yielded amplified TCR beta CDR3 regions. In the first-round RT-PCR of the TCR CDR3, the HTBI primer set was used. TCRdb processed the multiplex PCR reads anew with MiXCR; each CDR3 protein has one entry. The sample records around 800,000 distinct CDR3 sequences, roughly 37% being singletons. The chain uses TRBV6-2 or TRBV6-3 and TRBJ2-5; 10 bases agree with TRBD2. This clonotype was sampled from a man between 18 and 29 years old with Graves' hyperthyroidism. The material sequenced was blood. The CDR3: CASSLHSGGVQETQYF. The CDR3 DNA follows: TGTGCCAGCAGTCTACACAGCGGGGGGGTCCAAGAGACCCAGTACTTC.